A single T cell receptor beta chain is shown here with its context. TCRdb's table, derived via immunoSEQ multiplex PCR, lists solely in-frame clones and lacks some. Of fewer than 300,000 clones listed, 60% to 75% were seen once; the top ten hold approximately 3.2%. The data derive from a study of blood T cell repertoires in COVID-19. Study summary: COVID-19 samples from acute and convalescent phases originated in the United States, Italy and Spain. T cells, B-cell-depleted T cells, or PBMCs supplied cDNA or gDNA.

The sequence came from a woman of 80 years or more with acute or convalescent COVID-19. The sequenced sample was peripheral blood.

CDR3 nucleotides: TGTGCCAGTACCGCCCGGGGGACCACCGGGGAGCTGTTTTTT. Translation: CASTARGTTGELFF. V is TRBV19 and J is TRBJ2-2; D is possibly TRBD2 (6 bases). Germline lookup yields CDR1 LNHDA and CDR2 SQIVND (reference sequence). This CDR3 spans 14 amino acids. Trimming cost V 7 bases and J 4 bases, with 13 bases left between them. The full variable domain, completed using reference TRBV19 and TRBJ2-2, is DGGITQSPKYLFRKEGQNVTLSCEQNLNHDAMYWYRQDPGQGLRLIYYSQIVNDFQKGDIAEGYSVSREKKESFPLTVTSAQKNPTAFYLCASTARGTTGELFFGEGSRLTVL.